The 29 T cell receptor beta chains in this list originate from one sample, sequenced in a study of T cell repertoires in cytomegalovirus infection. TCRdb reanalysed the reads using MiXCR and keeps one entry per CDR3 protein. Here the sample spans about 470,000 distinct CDR3 sequences, about two fifths being singletons. No antigen has been identified for these receptors. The input for sequencing was cultured PBMCs, taken from culture after CMV antigen stimulation. These receptors all stem from a human donor in good health (CMV status not recorded). Some clones in this sample may be carry-over from other donors' samples.

This clonotype was observed a single time. The CDR3 bases are TGTGCCAGCAACCAGCGGGAGGGCCTGGGTGAGCAGTTCTTC. It encodes CASNQREGLGEQFF. This chain links TRBV2 with TRBJ2-1; 10 bases fit TRBD2. The V and J ends lost 7 bases and 9 bases, in that order; junction bases with no gene match: 9. Germline V lookup: CDR1 SNHLY, CDR2 FYNNEI. This CDR3 comprises 14 residues.

CDR3 coding DNA: TGTGCCAGCTCACCGATCGAAAGGCAGTTCTTC. The encoded protein is CASSPIERQFF. The V call is TRBV18, the J call TRBJ2-1, with D unclear. V lost 3 bases and J 12 bases, leaving 9 bases between the germline ends. This CDR3 spans 11 amino acids. Looked up from germline, CDR1 is KGHSH and CDR2 is LQKENI.

This clonotype came up a few times. One junction end disagrees with the germline gene, perhaps due to a read error. The chain is built from TRBV7-6 and TRBJ2-2; tentatively, D is TRBD1 or TRBD2 (6 bases each). Per germline, CDR1 SGHVS and CDR2 FNYEAQ. CDR3 length: 17 amino acids. CDR3 sequence (DNA): TGTGCCAGCAGCTTATTGGTTCGGGGGCCGAACACCGGGGGGCTGTTTTTT. Translated: CASSLLVRGPNTGGLFF.

This clonotype was found a few times. This rearrangement joins TRBV12-3 or TRBV12-4 to TRBJ1-1, with D perhaps matching TRBD1 (5 bases). V was cut by 3 bases and J by 3 bases, with 11 bases left in between. The CDR3 is made up of 14 amino acids. CDR3 loop: CASSFSGVDTEAFF. CDR3 nucleotide sequence: TGTGCCAGCAGTTTTTCGGGGGTGGACACTGAAGCTTTCTTT.

This clonotype came up many times. A junction boundary mismatches the germline segment, possibly from a read error. The rearrangement joins TRBV7-9 to TRBJ2-3, with 7 nucleotides matching TRBD2. This CDR3 is 14 amino acids long. CDR1 is SEHNR, CDR2 FQNEAQ, per germline (reference sequence). The CDR3 sequence: CASSLAEGTDTQYF. For the CDR3, the DNA is TGTGCCAGCAGCCTAGCGGAAGGCACAGATACGCAGTATTTT.

In regard to this clonotype: Germline is not matched at one junction end, which may reflect a read error. V gene TRBV19 combines with J gene TRBJ2-1, with TRBD2 matching over 14 bases. The CDR3 is 15 residues long. Germline V gives CDR1 LNHDA, CDR2 SQIVND (reference sequence). CDR3 protein: CDSRGLAGVYNEQFF. In DNA form, the CDR3 reads TGTGACAGTAGGGGACTAGCGGGAGTATACAATGAGCAGTTCTTC.

The genes are TRBV6-6 and TRBJ2-3; 8 bases line up with TRBD2. Germline V gene data show CDR1 as MNHNY and CDR2 as SVGAGI (reference sequence). V trimming: 6 bases; J trimming: 4 bases; junction bases outside the gene matches: 6. This CDR3 has 14 amino acids. The CDR3 DNA reads TGTGCCAGCAGAAACGGGAGGGCGGCAGATACGCAGTATTTT. Its protein is CASRNGRAADTQYF.

The V and J genes are TRBV12-3 or TRBV12-4 and TRBJ1-2, with D possibly TRBD1 on 6 matching bases. V was trimmed by 5 bases and J by 5 bases, leaving 15 bases between them. The CDR3 is 14 residues long. CDR3 region: CASSPRSQGYGYTF. CDR3 bases: TGTGCCAGCAGTCCGCGGTCGCAGGGGTATGGCTACACCTTC.

This clonotype has a single count. The rearrangement links TRBV9 to TRBJ2-1, with 8 bases matching TRBD2. The V gene's germline CDR1 is SGDLS and CDR2 YYNGEE. Trimming cost V 1 base and J 3 bases; bases outside gene matches: 3. This CDR3 spans 15 amino acids. In nucleotides, the CDR3 is TGTGCCAGCAGCGTAATGGGACTAGACTACAATGAGCAGTTCTTC. Translation: CASSVMGLDYNEQFF. The full variable domain, with the rest looked up from reference TRBV9 and TRBJ2-1, is DSGVTQTPKHLITATGQRVTLRCSPRSGDLSVYWYQQSLDQGLQFLIQYYNGEERAKGNILERFSAQQFPDLHSELNLSSLELGDSALYFCASSVMGLDYNEQFFGPGTRLTVL.

This chain uses TRBV6-1 with TRBJ2-4; D unresolved. Trimming pared 5 bases from V and 6 bases from J, leaving 26 bases between. The CDR3 runs to 18 residues. Germline values: CDR1 MNHNS, CDR2 SASEGT. CDR3 DNA: TGTGCCAGCAGTTATGAGTTACTCCCCACCCCCAAAGGAAACATTCAGTACTTC. As protein: CASSYELLPTPKGNIQYF.

The V and J genes are TRBV20-1 and TRBJ1-1, with D perhaps matching TRBD1 (5 bases). V was pared by 4 bases and J by 3 bases, with 9 bases between. This CDR3 is built from 12 residues. Germline CDR1 is DFQATT and CDR2 is SNEGSKA (reference sequence). The CDR3 is CSATGSYTEAFF. Written as DNA, the CDR3 is TGCAGTGCTACAGGGTCGTACACTGAAGCTTTCTTT.

The chain has TRBV13 and TRBJ2-3; 7 bases are a match to TRBD2. Germline CDR1 is PRHDT and CDR2 is FYEKMQ (reference sequence). V lost 2 bases to trimming and J lost 4 bases; unmatched junction nucleotides: 9. This CDR3 has 16 amino acids. The chain's CDR3 is CASSLISGGRADTQYF. The CDR3 region has the DNA TGTGCCAGCAGCTTAATTTCGGGGGGACGCGCAGATACGCAGTATTTT.

This clonotype was found once. Germline is not matched at one junction end, which may reflect a read error. The chain joins TRBV5-4 to TRBJ2-1, with D unresolved. Germline loops: CDR1 SGHNT, CDR2 YYREEE (reference sequence). The CDR3 length is 15 residues. In DNA, the CDR3 is TGTGCCAGCAGCTTCCCGGGCAGCTCCTACAATGAGCAGCTCTTC. Translation: CASSFPGSSYNEQLF.

There are a few counts of this clonotype. The J gene is TRBJ1-2, the V gene TRBV6-5; D remains unclear. Germline V gene sequence: CDR1 MNHEY, CDR2 SVGAGI. With 2 bases removed from V and 4 bases from J, the gap between germline ends came to 8 bases. The CDR3 contains 13 residues. The CDR3 DNA reads TGTGCCAGCAGTTACGGGGTGGGCTATGGCTACACCTTC. As protein: CASSYGVGYGYTF.

The chain carries TRBV5-4 and TRBJ1-1; no definite D call. The CDR3 loop spans 13 amino acids. V lost 3 bases to trimming and J lost 1 base, with 7 bases between them. Looked up from germline, CDR1 is SGHNT and CDR2 is YYREEE (reference sequence). The CDR3 loop is CASSSTENTEAFF. In DNA, the CDR3 is TGTGCCAGCAGCTCTACAGAGAACACTGAAGCTTTCTTT. Full variable domain (outside the CDR3, taken from reference TRBV5-4 and TRBJ1-1): ETGVTQSPTHLIKTRGQQVTLRCSSQSGHNTVSWYQQALGQGPQFIFQYYREEENGRGNFPPRFSGLQFPNYSSELNVNALELDDSALYLCASSSTENTEAFFGQGTRLTVV.

The table lists this clonotype with a count of one. This chain links TRBV28 with TRBJ2-5; 7 bases match TRBD1. This CDR3 has 13 residues. Germline V lookup: CDR1 MDHEN, CDR2 SYDVKM. The J segment lost 2 bases and the V segment lost 6 bases, leaving 3 bases of the junction unmatched. CDR3 protein: CASRGQTQETQYF. The CDR3 DNA is TGTGCCAGCAGGGGACAGACACAAGAGACCCAGTACTTC.

The CDR3 sequence is CASSVGSSGEAFF. The CDR3 DNA follows: TGTGCCAGCAGTGTTGGATCCTCTGGTGAAGCTTTCTTT. This chain connects TRBV6-2 or TRBV6-3 to TRBJ1-1; no definite D call. CDR3 size: 13 residues. Trimming cost V 5 bases and J 7 bases, with 14 bases left between them. Germline V lookup: CDR1 MNHEY, CDR2 SVGEGT.

The genes are TRBV11-2 and TRBJ2-1, with D uncertain. The CDR3 contains 14 residues. CDR1 is SGHAT and CDR2 is FQNNGV in the germline V gene. With 1 base removed from V and 5 bases from J, the gap between germline ends came to 9 bases. The CDR3 here is CASSLGFSNNEQFF. CDR3 DNA: TGTGCCAGCAGCTTAGGCTTCAGCAACAATGAGCAGTTCTTC.

This chain connects TRBV7-8 to TRBJ1-1; D might be TRBD1 (5 bases). This CDR3 comprises 15 residues. Germline CDR1 reads SGHVS; CDR2 reads FQNEAQ. The V end lost 1 base, the J end lost 6 bases, and 15 bases lay between the germline ends. In nucleotides, the CDR3 is TGTGCCAGCAGCTTAGGAGTAGGGGCGATCGCTGAAGCTTTCTTT. The encoded protein is CASSLGVGAIAEAFF.

The CDR3, as DNA: TGCGCCAGCAGTGAGTCGAGCGGGGGGAACACCGGGGAGCTGTTTTTT. The encoded protein is CASSESSGGNTGELFF. This chain uses TRBV10-1 with TRBJ2-2; the match to TRBD2 covers 8 bases. The V gene end was trimmed by 0 bases and the J gene end by 1 base; junction bases not matched to a gene: 1. Looked up from germline, CDR1 is WNHNN and CDR2 is SYGVQD (reference sequence). The CDR3 spans 16 residues.

This clonotype showed up just a few times. The V and J genes are TRBV6-1 and TRBJ2-3, with D possibly TRBD1 on 5 matching bases. Germline V gives CDR1 MNHNS, CDR2 SASEGT. Trimming pared 5 bases from V and 5 bases from J, leaving 14 bases between. The CDR3 length is 14 residues. The CDR3 here is CASSLDSYGDTQYF. CDR3 sequence (DNA): TGTGCCAGCAGTCTAGACAGCTACGGAGATACGCAGTATTTT.

The DNA of the CDR3 is TGTGCCAGTAGTATCCCTATTGTGACTAGATGGAACACCGGGGAGCTGTTTTTT. Translated: CASSIPIVTRWNTGELFF. The V gene is TRBV19, the J gene TRBJ2-2; a possible D gene is TRBD2 (6 bases). This CDR3 region has 18 residues. The V gene's germline CDR1 is LNHDA and CDR2 SQIVND (reference sequence). Trimming shortened V by 3 bases and J by 1 base, and 18 bases separated the two germline ends.

The gene calls are TRBV12-3 or TRBV12-4 and TRBJ2-7; D not resolved. The CDR3 totals 13 residues. The ends were cut back, 3 bases at V and 1 base at J, with 7 bases in the middle. CDR3 in amino acids: CASSFSPSYEQYF. CDR3 DNA: TGTGCCAGCAGTTTCAGTCCGTCCTACGAGCAGTACTTC.

This clonotype has only a few counts. The V gene is TRBV7-6, the J gene TRBJ2-5; D unresolved. The V end was cut by 5 bases, the J end by 5 bases, with 9 bases between. This CDR3 spans 12 amino acids. The germline gives CDR1 SGHVS, CDR2 FNYEAQ. The CDR3 bases are TGTGCCAGCAGCACACCTCCCGAGACCCAGTACTTC. This codes for CASSTPPETQYF.

The CDR3 DNA reads TGCAGTGCTAGGTCTGGGCGGAACACTGAAGCTTTCTTT. Translating gives CSARSGRNTEAFF. This chain links TRBV20-1 with TRBJ1-1; D is ambiguous. V dropped 3 bases and J dropped 1 base, with 9 bases sitting between them. Per germline, CDR1 DFQATT and CDR2 SNEGSKA (reference sequence). The CDR3 runs to 13 residues.

This clonotype appeared a few times. The chain carries TRBV7-8 and TRBJ2-2, with 13 bases matching TRBD2. The CDR3 runs 19 residues. The V gene's germline CDR1 is SGHVS and CDR2 FQNEAQ. After removal of 5 bases from V and 8 bases from J, the junction contained 17 bases not matched to a gene. The CDR3 DNA reads as TGTGCCAGCAGCCCGCTGGCCGGGACTAGCGGGGCAAGAAAAGGGGAGCTGTTTTTT. Protein: CASSPLAGTSGARKGELFF.

The genes are TRBV24-1 and TRBJ1-1, with TRBD1 matching 9 bases. Trimming removed 7 bases from V and 5 bases from J; junction bases left unmatched: 10. The CDR3 length is 15 residues. Germline V gene lookup returns CDR1 KGHDR and CDR2 SFDVKD. CDR3 in DNA: TGTGCCACCAGACCGACAGGGGGGCGAGGGACTGAAGCTTTCTTT. It encodes CATRPTGGRGTEAFF.

The chain is built from TRBV12-3 or TRBV12-4 and TRBJ2-5; D is possibly TRBD1 (6 bases). CDR3 size: 14 residues. Trimming shortened V by 6 bases and J by 4 bases, and 15 bases separated the two germline ends. The CDR3 nucleotides are TGTGCCAGCAGATCTCACAGGGCGGCAGAGACCCAGTACTTC. Encoded protein: CASRSHRAAETQYF.

This clonotype appeared a few times. V gene TRBV6-8 combines with J gene TRBJ2-7, with D maybe TRBD1 (6 bases). Germline V lookup: CDR1 MNHGY, CDR2 SAAAGT. The CDR3 runs to 13 residues. V was shortened by 6 bases and J by 4 bases, with 13 bases between the two germline ends. CDR3 loop: CASSVGTTYEQYF. For the CDR3, the DNA is TGTGCCAGCAGCGTGGGGACAACGTACGAGCAGTACTTC.